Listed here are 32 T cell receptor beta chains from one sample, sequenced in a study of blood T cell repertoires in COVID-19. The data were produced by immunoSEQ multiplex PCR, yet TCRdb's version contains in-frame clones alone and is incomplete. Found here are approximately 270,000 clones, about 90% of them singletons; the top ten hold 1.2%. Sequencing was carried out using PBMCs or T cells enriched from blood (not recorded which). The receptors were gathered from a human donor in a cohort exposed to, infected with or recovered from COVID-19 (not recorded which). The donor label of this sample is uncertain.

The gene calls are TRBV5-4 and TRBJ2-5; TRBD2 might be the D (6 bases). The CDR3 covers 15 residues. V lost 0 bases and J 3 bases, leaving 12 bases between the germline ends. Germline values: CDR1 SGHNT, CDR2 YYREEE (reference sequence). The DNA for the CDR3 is TGTGCCAGCAGCTTGGGCCCCTCGGGGGAAGAGACCCAGTACTTC. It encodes CASSLGPSGEETQYF.

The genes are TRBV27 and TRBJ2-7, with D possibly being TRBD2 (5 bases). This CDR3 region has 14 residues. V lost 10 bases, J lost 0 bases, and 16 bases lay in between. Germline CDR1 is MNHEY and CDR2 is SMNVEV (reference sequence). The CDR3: CATGMPRSSYEQYF. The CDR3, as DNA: TGTGCCACCGGGATGCCTCGAAGCTCCTACGAGCAGTACTTC.

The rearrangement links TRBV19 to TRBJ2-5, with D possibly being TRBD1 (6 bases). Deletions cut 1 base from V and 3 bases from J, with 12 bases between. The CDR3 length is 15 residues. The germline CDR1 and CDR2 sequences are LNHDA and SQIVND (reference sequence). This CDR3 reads CASSIGSTGKETQYF. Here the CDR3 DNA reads TGTGCCAGTAGTATAGGGAGTACAGGGAAAGAGACCCAGTACTTC.

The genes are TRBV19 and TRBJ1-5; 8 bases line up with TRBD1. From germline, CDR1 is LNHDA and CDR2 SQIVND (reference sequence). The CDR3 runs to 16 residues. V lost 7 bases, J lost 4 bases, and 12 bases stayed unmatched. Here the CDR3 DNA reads TGTGCCAGTACTACGGGGACAGGTGGACTAAATCAGCCCCAGCATTTT. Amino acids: CASTTGTGGLNQPQHF.

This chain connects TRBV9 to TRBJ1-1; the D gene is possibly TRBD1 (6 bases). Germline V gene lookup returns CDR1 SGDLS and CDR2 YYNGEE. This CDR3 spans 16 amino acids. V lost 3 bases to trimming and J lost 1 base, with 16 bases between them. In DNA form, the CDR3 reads TGTGCCAGCAGCGCCCAACCGGGACACAAGAACACTGAAGCTTTCTTT. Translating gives CASSAQPGHKNTEAFF. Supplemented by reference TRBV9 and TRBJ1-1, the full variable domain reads DSGVTQTPKHLITATGQRVTLRCSPRSGDLSVYWYQQSLDQGLQFLIQYYNGEERAKGNILERFSAQQFPDLHSELNLSSLELGDSALYFCASSAQPGHKNTEAFFGQGTRLTVV.

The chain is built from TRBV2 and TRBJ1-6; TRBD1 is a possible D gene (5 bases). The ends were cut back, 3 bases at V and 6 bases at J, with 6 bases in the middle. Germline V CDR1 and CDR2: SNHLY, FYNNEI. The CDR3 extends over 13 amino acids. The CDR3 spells CASSDQGNSPLHF. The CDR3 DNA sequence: TGTGCCAGCAGTGATCAGGGTAATTCACCCCTCCACTTT.

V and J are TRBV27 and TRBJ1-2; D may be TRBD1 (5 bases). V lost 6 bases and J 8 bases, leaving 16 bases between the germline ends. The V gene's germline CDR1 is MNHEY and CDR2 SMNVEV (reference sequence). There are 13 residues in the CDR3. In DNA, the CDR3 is TGTGCCAGCAGCAATACAGGATCCCGAGGCTACACCTTC. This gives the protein CASSNTGSRGYTF.

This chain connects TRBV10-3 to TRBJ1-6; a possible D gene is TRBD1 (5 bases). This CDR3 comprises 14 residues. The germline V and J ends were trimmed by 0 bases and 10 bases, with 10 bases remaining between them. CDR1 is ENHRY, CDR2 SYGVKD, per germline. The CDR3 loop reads CAISESRDRSPLHF. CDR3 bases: TGTGCCATCAGTGAGTCCCGAGACAGATCACCCCTCCACTTT.

CDR3 bases: TGTGCCACCACGAAGGGGCGGGGTCGGGAGACCCAGTACTTC. Translation gives CATTKGRGRETQYF. This rearrangement joins TRBV25-1 to TRBJ2-5; D perhaps matches TRBD2 (6 bases). The CDR3 runs to 14 residues. CDR1 is MGHDK, CDR2 SYGVNS, per germline. V was cut by 10 bases and J by 5 bases, with 20 bases left in between.

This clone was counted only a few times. The DNA for the CDR3 is TGTGCCACCAGCAGAGGACAGCTAAGGGATGAAGCTTTCTTT. It codes for CATSRGQLRDEAFF. This chain connects TRBV15 to TRBJ1-1; D is possibly TRBD1 (5 bases). The CDR3 is 14 amino acids. The V end was cut by 1 base, the J end by 7 bases, with 13 bases between. Germline CDR1 is LNHNV and CDR2 is YYDKDF (reference sequence).

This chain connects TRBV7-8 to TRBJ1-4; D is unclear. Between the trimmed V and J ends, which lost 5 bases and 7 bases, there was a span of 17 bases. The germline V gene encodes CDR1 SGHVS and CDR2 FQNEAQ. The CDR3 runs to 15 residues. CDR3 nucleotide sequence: TGTGCCAGCAGCCATGAGAGGGTGGGGAGTGAAAAACTGTTTTTT. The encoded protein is CASSHERVGSEKLFF.

The CDR3 loop reads CASSLRHGYEQYF. Written as DNA, the CDR3 is TGTGCCAGCAGCTTGCGGCACGGGTACGAGCAGTACTTC. The chain links TRBV5-4 to TRBJ2-7; unclear D gene. The CDR3 extends over 13 amino acids. V shed 1 base and J shed 4 bases, with 9 bases lying between them. From germline, CDR1 is SGHNT and CDR2 YYREEE (reference sequence).

CDR3 protein: CASSREGTGAPRGYGYTF. The CDR3, as DNA: TGTGCCAGCAGCAGGGAGGGGACAGGGGCCCCGAGGGGCTATGGCTACACCTTC. The V call is TRBV7-2, the J call TRBJ1-2, with 10 bases lining up with TRBD1. V shed 5 bases and J 4 bases; nucleotides not matched to a gene: 16. The CDR3 length is 18 residues. Germline values: CDR1 SGHTA, CDR2 FQGNSA.

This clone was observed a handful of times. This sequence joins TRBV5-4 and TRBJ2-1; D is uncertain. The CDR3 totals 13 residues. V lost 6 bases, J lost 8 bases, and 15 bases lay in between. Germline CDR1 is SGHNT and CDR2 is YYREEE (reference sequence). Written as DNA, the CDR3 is TGTGCCAGCACAGCGCACGACGGCCATGAGCAGTTCTTC. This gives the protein CASTAHDGHEQFF.

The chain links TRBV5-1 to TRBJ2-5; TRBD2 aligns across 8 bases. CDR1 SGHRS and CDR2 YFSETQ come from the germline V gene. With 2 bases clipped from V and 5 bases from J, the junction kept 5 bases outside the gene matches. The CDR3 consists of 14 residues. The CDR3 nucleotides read TGCGCCAGCAGCTTCTTAGCGGGGAGGGAGACCCAGTACTTC. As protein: CASSFLAGRETQYF.

The CDR3 nucleotides read TGCAGCGTTGAAGGTGTATCGGGGGAAACCTACGAGCAGTACTTC. Translated, it gives CSVEGVSGETYEQYF. This chain links TRBV29-1 with TRBJ2-7; the D gene is possibly TRBD2 (6 bases). The CDR3 has 15 amino acids. The germline V gene encodes CDR1 SQVTM and CDR2 ANQGSEA. Trimming took off 1 base at V and 2 bases at J, with 15 bases between the two ends.

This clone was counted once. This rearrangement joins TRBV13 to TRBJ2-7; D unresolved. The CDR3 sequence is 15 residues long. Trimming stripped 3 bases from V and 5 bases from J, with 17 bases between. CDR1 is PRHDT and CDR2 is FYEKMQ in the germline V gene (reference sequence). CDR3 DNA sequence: TGTGCCAGCAGCTTTGAGGTAGGTATGCGGAACGAGCAGTACTTC. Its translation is CASSFEVGMRNEQYF. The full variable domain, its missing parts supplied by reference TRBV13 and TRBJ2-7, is AAGVIQSPRHLIKEKRETATLKCYPIPRHDTVYWYQQGPGQDPQFLISFYEKMQSDKGSIPDRFSAQQFSDYHSELNMSSLELGDSALYFCASSFEVGMRNEQYFGPGTRLTVT.

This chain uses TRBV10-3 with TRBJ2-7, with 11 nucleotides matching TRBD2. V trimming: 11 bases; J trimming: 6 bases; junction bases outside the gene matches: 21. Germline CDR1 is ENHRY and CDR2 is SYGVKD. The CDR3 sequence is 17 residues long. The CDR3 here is CALSRVHPLAGGSEQYF. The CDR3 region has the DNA TGTGCCCTATCGAGGGTCCACCCCCTAGCGGGGGGTAGCGAGCAGTACTTC.

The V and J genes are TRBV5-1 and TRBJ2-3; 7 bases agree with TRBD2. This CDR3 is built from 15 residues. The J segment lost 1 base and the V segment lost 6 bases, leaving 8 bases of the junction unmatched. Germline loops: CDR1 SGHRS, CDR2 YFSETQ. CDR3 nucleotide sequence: TGCGCCAGCAACTTCGGGACTACAGGCACAGATACGCAGTATTTT. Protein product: CASNFGTTGTDTQYF.

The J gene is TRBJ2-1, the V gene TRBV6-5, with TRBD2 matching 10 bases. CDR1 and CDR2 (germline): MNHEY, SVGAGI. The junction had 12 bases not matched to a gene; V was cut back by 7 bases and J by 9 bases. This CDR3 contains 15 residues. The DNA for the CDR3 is TGTGCCAGCACCGAACTTAGCGGGGGGTATGTTGAGCAGTTCTTC. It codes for CASTELSGGYVEQFF.

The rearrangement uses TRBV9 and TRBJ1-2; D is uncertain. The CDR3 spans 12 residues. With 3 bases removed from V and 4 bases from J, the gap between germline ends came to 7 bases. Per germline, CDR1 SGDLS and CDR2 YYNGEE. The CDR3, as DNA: TGTGCCAGCAGCGGAACCAGCTATGGCTACACCTTC. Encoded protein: CASSGTSYGYTF.

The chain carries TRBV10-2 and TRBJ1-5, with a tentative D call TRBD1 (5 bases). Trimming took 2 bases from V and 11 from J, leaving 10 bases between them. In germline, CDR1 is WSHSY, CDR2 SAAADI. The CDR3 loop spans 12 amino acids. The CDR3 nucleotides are TGCGCCAGCAGTGAGGTCTCGGGGGCCCAGCATTTT. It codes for CASSEVSGAQHF.

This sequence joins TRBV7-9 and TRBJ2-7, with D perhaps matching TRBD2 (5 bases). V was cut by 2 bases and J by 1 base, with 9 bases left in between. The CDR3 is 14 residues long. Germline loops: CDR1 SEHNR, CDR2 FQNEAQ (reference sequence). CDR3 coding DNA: TGTGCCAGCAGCTTACGGGAACTTTCCTACGAGCAGTACTTC. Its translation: CASSLRELSYEQYF.

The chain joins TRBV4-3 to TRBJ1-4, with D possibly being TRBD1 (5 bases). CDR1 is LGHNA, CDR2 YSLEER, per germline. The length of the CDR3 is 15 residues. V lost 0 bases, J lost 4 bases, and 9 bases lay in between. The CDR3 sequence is CASSQDGGGNEKLFF. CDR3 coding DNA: TGCGCCAGCAGCCAAGACGGGGGGGGTAATGAAAAACTGTTTTTT.

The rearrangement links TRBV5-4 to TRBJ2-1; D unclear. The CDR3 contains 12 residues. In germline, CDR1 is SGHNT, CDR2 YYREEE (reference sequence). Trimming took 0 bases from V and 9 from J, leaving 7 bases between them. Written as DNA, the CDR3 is TGTGCCAGCAGCTTGGTCGGGTCTGAGCAGTTCTTC. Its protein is CASSLVGSEQFF.

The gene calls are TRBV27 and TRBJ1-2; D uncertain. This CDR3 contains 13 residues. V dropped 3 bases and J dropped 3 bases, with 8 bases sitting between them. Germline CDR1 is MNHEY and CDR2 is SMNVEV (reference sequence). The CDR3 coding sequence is TGTGCCAGCAGTTTGGGCATGTACTATGGCTACACCTTC. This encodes CASSLGMYYGYTF.

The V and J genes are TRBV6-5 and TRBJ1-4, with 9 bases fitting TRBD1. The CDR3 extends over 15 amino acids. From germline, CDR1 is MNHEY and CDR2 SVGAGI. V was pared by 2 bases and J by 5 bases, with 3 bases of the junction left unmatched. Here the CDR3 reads CASSYEGQGNEKLFF. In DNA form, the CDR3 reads TGTGCCAGCAGTTACGAGGGACAGGGCAATGAAAAACTGTTTTTT.

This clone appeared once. The CDR3 spells CASSQEPSGGWGTDTQYF. CDR3 DNA: TGTGCCAGCAGCCAAGAACCTAGCGGGGGGTGGGGCACAGATACGCAGTATTTT. The chain has TRBV3-1 (or the pseudogene TRBV3-2) and TRBJ2-3, with 11 bases fitting TRBD2. Per the germline V gene, CDR1 is LGHDT and CDR2 is YNNKEL (reference sequence). There are 18 residues in the CDR3. Trimming at V came to 0 bases and at J to 1 base, leaving 6 bases not matched to a gene.

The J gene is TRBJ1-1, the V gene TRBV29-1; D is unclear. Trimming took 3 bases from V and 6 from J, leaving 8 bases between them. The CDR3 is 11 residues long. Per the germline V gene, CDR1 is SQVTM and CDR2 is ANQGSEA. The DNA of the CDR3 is TGCAGCGTTGAGCGGAGGGCTGAAGCTTTCTTT. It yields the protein CSVERRAEAFF. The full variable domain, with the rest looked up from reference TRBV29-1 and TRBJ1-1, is SAVISQKPSRDICQRGTSLTIQCQVDSQVTMMFWYRQQPGQSLTLIATANQGSEATYESGFVIDKFPISRPNLTFSTLTVSNMSPEDSSIYLCSVERRAEAFFGQGTRLTVV.

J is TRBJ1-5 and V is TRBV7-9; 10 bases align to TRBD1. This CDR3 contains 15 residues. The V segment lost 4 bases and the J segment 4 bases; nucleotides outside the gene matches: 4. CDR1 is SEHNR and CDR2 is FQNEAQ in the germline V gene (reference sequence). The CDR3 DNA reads TGTGCCAGCAGCTCTGGGACAGGGGTGAATCAGCCCCAGCATTTT. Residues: CASSSGTGVNQPQHF.

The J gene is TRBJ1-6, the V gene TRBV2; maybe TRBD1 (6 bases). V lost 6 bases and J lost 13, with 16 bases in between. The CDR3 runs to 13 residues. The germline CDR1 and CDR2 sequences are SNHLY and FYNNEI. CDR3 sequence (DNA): TGTGCCAGCAGCGAGAGGGACACGCAGCCCCTCCACTTT. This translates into CASSERDTQPLHF.

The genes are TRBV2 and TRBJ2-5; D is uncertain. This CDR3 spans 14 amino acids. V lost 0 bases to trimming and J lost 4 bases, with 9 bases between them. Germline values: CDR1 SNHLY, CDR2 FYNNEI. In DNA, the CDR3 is TGTGCCAGCAGTGAAGCGGTAACAGTAGAGACCCAGTACTTC. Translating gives CASSEAVTVETQYF.